This T cell receptor (beta chain) is drawn from a study of identical twins. Points from the study as a whole: Fewer insertions marked abundant cord blood beta clonotypes; young adult naive trended weakly, memory not at all. Weaker excess twin sharing was observed in beta out-of-frame sequences.

A universal primer site was added by template switching, and unique molecular identifiers were carried by the cDNA. TCRdb re-analysed the 5' RACE reads in MiXCR, keeping a single row per CDR3 protein. The table records 1.5 million to 2 million distinct CDR3 sequences, about 32% of them present only once. Details on this clonotype: Its specificity is unknown.

This clonotype was sampled from a newborn girl in good health. Sequencing used cord blood.

The chain's CDR3 is CASSEEDSAVYEQYF. As DNA, the CDR3 is TGCGCCAGCAGTGAGGAAGATAGCGCCGTATACGAGCAGTACTTC. The V and J genes are TRBV10-2 and TRBJ2-7; D is perhaps TRBD2 (5 bases). V lost 2 bases to trimming and J lost 4 bases, with 15 bases between them. The CDR3 totals 15 residues. Germline loops: CDR1 WSHSY, CDR2 SAAADI.